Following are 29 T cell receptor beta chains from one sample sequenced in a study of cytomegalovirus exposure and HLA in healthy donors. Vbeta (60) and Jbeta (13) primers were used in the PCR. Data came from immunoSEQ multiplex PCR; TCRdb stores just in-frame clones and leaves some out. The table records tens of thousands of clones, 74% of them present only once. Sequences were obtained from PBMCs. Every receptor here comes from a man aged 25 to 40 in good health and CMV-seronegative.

The CDR3 is CASSGGQGAWNEQYF. CDR3 nucleotide sequence: TGTGCCAGCAGCGGGGGACAGGGGGCTTGGAACGAGCAGTACTTC. The chain has TRBV5-8 and TRBJ2-7; 12 bases map to TRBD1. Germline lookup yields CDR1 SGHTS and CDR2 YDEGEE. V was clipped by 4 bases and J by 5 bases; unmatched bases: 7. The CDR3 has 15 residues.

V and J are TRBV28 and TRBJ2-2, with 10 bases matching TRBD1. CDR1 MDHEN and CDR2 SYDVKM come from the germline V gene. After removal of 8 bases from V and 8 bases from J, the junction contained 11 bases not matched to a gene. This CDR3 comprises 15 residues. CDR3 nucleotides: TGTGCCAGCTCCCTTAGGAGGGACAGGGGTGGGGAGCTGTTTTTT. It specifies CASSLRRDRGGELFF.

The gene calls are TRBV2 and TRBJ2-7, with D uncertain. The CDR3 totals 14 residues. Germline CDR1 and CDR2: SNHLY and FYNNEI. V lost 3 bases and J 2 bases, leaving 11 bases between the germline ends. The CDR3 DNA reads TGTGCCAGCAGTGACCCCAGGTACCCCTACGAGCAGTACTTC. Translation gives CASSDPRYPYEQYF.

The CDR3 here is CASSLEAAVNEKLFF. The DNA for the CDR3 is TGTGCCAGCAGCTTAGAGGCGGCAGTAAATGAAAAACTGTTTTTT. The chain couples TRBV11-2 to TRBJ1-4, with D unclear. The CDR3 spans 15 residues. Trimming cost V 0 bases and J 5 bases, with 10 bases left between them. Germline V lookup: CDR1 SGHAT, CDR2 FQNNGV.

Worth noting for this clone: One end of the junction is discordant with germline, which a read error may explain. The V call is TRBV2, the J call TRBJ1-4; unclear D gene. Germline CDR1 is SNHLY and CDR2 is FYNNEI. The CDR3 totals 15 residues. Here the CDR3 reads CASREGGVSNEKLFF. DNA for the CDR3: TGTGCCAGCAGAGAAGGCGGAGTAAGCAATGAAAAACTGTTTTTT.

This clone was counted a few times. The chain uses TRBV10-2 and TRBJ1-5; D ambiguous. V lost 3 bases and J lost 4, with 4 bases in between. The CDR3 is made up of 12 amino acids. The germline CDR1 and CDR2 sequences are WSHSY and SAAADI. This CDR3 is CASSEQNQPQHF. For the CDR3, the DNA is TGCGCCAGCAGTGAACAGAATCAGCCCCAGCATTTT.

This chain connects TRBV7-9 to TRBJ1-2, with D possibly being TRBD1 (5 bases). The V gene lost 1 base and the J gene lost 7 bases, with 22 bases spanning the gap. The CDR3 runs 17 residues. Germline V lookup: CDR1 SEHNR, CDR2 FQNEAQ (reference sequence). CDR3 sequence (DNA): TGTGCCAGCAGCTTAGAAGGGGCTGGAGGGGCCTCAGGTGGCTACACCTTC. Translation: CASSLEGAGGASGGYTF.

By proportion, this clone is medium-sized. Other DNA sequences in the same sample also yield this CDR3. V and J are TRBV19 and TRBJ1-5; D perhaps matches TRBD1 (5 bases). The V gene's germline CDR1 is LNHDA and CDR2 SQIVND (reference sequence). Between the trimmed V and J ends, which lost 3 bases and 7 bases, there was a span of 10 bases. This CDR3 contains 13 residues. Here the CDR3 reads CASSMAGLQPQHF. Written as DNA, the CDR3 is TGTGCCAGTAGTATGGCAGGGTTACAGCCCCAGCATTTT. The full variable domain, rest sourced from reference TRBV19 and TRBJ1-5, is DGGITQSPKYLFRKEGQNVTLSCEQNLNHDAMYWYRQDPGQGLRLIYYSQIVNDFQKGDIAEGYSVSREKKESFPLTVTSAQKNPTAFYLCASSMAGLQPQHFGDGTRLSIL.

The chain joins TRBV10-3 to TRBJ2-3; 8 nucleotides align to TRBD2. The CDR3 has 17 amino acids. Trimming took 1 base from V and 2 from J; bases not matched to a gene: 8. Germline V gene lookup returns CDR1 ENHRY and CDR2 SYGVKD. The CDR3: CAISEFLAGGPTDTQYF. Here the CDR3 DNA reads TGTGCCATCAGTGAGTTCCTGGCGGGGGGCCCCACAGATACGCAGTATTTT.

CDR3 loop: CASSLGLAYNEQFF. The CDR3 DNA is TGTGCCAGCAGCTTAGGACTAGCCTACAATGAGCAGTTCTTC. The chain uses TRBV7-2 and TRBJ2-1, with a tentative D call TRBD2 (6 bases). The CDR3 contains 14 residues. The germline V and J ends were trimmed by 1 base and 2 bases, with 6 bases remaining between them. In germline, CDR1 is SGHTA, CDR2 FQGNSA.

CDR3 DNA sequence: TGTGCCAGCAGCTCATTCCGGCGGGGCTTCGATGAAAAACTGTTTTTT. As protein: CASSSFRRGFDEKLFF. V is TRBV28 and J is TRBJ1-4, with D possibly being TRBD1 (5 bases). The CDR3 loop spans 16 amino acids. The germline CDR1 and CDR2 sequences are MDHEN and SYDVKM. Trimming took off 6 bases at V and 6 bases at J, with 20 bases between the two ends.

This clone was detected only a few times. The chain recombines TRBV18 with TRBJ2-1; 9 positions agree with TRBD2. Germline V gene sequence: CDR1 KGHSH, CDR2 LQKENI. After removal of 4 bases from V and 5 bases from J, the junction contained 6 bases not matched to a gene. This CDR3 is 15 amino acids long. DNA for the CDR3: TGTGCCAGCTCACTCGAAGCTAGCGGGAACAATGAGCAGTTCTTC. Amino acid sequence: CASSLEASGNNEQFF.

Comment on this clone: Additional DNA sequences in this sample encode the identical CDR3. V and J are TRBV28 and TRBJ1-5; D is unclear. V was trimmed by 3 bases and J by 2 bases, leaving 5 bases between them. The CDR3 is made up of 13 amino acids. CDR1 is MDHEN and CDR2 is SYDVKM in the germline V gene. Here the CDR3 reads CASSFSGNQPQHF. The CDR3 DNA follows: TGTGCCAGCAGTTTCTCTGGCAATCAGCCCCAGCATTTT.

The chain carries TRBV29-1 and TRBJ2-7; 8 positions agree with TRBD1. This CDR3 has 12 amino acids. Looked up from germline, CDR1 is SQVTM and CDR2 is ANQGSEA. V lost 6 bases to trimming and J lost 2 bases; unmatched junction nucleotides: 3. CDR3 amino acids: CSVSGGAYEQYF. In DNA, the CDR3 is TGCAGCGTATCAGGGGGCGCCTACGAGCAGTACTTC.

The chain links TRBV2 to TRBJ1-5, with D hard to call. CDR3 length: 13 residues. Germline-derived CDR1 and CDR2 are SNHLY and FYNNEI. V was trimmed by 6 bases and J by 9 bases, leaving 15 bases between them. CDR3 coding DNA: TGTGCCAGCAGCGTCGACACGGCCGGGCCCCAGCATTTT. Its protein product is CASSVDTAGPQHF.

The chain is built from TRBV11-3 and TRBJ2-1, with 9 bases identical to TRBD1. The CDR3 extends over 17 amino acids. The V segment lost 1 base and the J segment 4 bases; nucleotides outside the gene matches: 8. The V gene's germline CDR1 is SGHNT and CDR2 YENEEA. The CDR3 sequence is CASSLVGTGSNYNEQFF. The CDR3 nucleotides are TGTGCCAGCAGCTTAGTCGGGACAGGGTCTAATTACAATGAGCAGTTCTTC.

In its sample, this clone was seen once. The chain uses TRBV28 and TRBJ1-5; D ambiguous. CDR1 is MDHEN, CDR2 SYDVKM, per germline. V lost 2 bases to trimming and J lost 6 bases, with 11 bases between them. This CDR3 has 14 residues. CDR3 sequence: CASSLTEGGQPQHF. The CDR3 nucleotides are TGTGCCAGCAGTTTAACGGAGGGCGGTCAGCCCCAGCATTTT.

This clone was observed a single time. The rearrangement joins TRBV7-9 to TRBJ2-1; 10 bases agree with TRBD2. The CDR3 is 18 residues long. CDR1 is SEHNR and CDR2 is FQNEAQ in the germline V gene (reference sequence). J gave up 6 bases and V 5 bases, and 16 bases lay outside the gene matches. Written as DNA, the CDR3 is TGTGCCAGCAGCCAACCCATTCGGACTAGCGGCCTACCCAATGAGCAGTTCTTC. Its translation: CASSQPIRTSGLPNEQFF.

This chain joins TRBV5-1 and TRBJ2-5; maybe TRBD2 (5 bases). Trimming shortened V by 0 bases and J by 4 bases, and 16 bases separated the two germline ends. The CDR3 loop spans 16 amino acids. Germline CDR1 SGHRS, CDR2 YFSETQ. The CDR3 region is CASSLEVGNRGETQYF. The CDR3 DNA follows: TGCGCCAGCAGCTTGGAGGTTGGCAACCGGGGAGAGACCCAGTACTTC.

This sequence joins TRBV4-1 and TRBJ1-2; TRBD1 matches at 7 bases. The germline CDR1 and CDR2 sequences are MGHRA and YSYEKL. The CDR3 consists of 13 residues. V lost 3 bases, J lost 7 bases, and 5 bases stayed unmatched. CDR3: CASSHADRSGYTF. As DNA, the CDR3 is TGCGCCAGCAGCCATGCGGACAGGTCTGGCTACACCTTC.

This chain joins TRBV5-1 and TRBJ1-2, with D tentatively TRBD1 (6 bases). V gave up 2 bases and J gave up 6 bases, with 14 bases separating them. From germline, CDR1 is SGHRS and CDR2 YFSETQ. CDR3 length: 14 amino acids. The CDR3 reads CASSLGGWDDGYTF. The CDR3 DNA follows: TGCGCCAGCAGCTTAGGGGGTTGGGACGATGGCTACACCTTC. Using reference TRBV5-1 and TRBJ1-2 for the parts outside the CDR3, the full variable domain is KAGVTQTPRYLIKTRGQQVTLSCSPISGHRSVSWYQQTPGQGLQFLFEYFSETQRNKGNFPGRFSGRQFSNSRSEMNVSTLELGDSALYLCASSLGGWDDGYTFGSGTRLTVV.

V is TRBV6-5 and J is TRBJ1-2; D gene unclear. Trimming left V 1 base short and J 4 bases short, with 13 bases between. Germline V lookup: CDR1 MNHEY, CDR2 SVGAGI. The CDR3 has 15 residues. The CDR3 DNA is TGTGCCAGCAGTTACTACTCAGACTCCCGCTATGGCTACACCTTC. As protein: CASSYYSDSRYGYTF.

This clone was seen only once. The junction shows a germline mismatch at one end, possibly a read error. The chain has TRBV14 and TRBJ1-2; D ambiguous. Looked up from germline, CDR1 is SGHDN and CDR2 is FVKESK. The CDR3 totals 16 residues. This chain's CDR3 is CASSPITDGPNYGYPF. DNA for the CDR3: TGTGCCAGCAGCCCGATTACTGACGGTCCCAACTATGGCTACCCCTTC.

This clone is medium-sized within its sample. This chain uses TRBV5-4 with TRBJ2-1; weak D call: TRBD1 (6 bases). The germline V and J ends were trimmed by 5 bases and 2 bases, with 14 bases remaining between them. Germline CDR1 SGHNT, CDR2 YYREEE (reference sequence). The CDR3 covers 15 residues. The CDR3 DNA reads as TGTGCCAGCAGTTTTTCCGGGACAACCTACAATGAGCAGTTCTTC. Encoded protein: CASSFSGTTYNEQFF.

The CDR3 DNA reads TGTGCCACCAGCAGAGAGAGGGCGGGGGGGCCGTACGAGCAGTACTTC. Translation gives CATSRERAGGPYEQYF. The rearrangement joins TRBV15 to TRBJ2-7; 9 bases line up with TRBD2. The J segment lost 4 bases and the V segment lost 0 bases, leaving 7 bases of the junction unmatched. The CDR3 consists of 16 residues. Germline V gene data show CDR1 as LNHNV and CDR2 as YYDKDF (reference sequence). Full variable domain (remainder filled in from reference TRBV15 and TRBJ2-7): DAMVIQNPRYQVTQFGKPVTLSCSQTLNHNVMYWYQQKSSQAPKLLFHYYDKDFNNEADTPDNFQSRRPNTSFCFLDIRSPGLGDTAMYLCATSRERAGGPYEQYFGPGTRLTVT.

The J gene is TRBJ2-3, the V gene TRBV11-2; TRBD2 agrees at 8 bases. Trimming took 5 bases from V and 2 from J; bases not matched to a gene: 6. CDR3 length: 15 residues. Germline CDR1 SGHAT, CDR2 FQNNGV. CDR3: CASSPSGGPTDTQYF. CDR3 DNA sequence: TGTGCCAGCAGCCCGAGCGGGGGACCCACAGATACGCAGTATTTT.

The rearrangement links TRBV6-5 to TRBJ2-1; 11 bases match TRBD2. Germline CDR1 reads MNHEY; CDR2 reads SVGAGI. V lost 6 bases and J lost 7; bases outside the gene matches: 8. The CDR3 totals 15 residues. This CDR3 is CASRPLAGGENEQFF. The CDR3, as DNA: TGTGCCAGCAGACCTTTAGCGGGAGGGGAAAATGAGCAGTTCTTC.

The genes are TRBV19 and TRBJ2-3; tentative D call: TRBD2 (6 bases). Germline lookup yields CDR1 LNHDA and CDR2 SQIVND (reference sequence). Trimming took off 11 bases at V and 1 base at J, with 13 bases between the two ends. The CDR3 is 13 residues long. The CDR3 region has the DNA TGTGCCGCGGGGCCCGAAGGCACAGATACGCAGTATTTT. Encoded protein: CAAGPEGTDTQYF.

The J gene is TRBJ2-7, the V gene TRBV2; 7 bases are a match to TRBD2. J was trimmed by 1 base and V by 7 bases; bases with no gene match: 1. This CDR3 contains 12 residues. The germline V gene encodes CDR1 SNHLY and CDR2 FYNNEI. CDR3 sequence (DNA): TGTGCCAGCAAGCGGGATTCCTACGAGCAGTACTTC. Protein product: CASKRDSYEQYF.